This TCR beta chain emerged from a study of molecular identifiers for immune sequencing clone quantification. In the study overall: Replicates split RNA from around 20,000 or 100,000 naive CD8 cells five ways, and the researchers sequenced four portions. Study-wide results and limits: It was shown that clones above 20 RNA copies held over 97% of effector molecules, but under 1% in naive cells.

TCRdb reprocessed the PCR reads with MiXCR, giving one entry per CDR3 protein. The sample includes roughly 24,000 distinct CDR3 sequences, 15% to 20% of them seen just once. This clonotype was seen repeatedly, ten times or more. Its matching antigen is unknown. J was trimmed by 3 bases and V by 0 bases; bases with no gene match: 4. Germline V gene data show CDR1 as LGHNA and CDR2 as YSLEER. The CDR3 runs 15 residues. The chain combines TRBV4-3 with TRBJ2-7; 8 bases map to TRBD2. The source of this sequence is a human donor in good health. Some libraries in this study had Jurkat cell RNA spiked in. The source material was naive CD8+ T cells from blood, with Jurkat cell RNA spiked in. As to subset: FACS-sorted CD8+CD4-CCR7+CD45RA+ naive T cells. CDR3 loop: CASSQERSGSYEQYF. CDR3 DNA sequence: TGCGCCAGCAGCCAAGAGAGGAGCGGGAGCTACGAGCAGTACTTC.